These T cell receptor beta chains were read from a single sample in a study of human T cells and chemical hapten exposure. MiXCR, run by TCRdb on the RACE reads, gives a single entry per CDR3 protein. The sample includes around 330,000 distinct CDR3 sequences, 4.5% to 7% seen only once; the top ten take more than 8%. Sequences were derived from whole blood, sampled in connection with sensitization to the hapten diphenylcyclopropenone (DPC). These receptor sequences come from a woman under 30 with alopecia areata. Some clones in this sample may be carry-over from other donors' samples. Both conserved end residues are part of each CDR3. D genes are given only for firm matches. Rows give clone size only sometimes, using once, few, many, or a class for an expanded clone.

V gene: TRBV2; clone size: many; D gene: -; J gene: TRBJ1-5; CDR3 protein: CASSPAQSNQPQHF; CDR3 DNA: TGTGCCAGCAGTCCGGCGCAGTCTAATCAGCCCCAGCATTTT
V gene: TRBV29-1; clone size: few; D gene: -; J gene: TRBJ1-2; CDR3 protein: CSVGRGTAF; CDR3 DNA: -
V gene: TRBV6-5; clone size: many; D gene: -; J gene: TRBJ1-3; CDR3 protein: CASRASTGSGNTIYF; CDR3 DNA: TGTGCCAGCAGGGCTTCGACAGGTTCTGGAAACACCATATATTTT
V gene: TRBV10-3; clone size: many; D gene: -; J gene: TRBJ2-7; CDR3 protein: CAISESESSYEQYF; CDR3 DNA: TGTGCCATCAGTGAGTCGGAGAGCTCCTACGAGCAGTACTTC
V gene: TRBV18; clone size: many; D gene: -; J gene: TRBJ1-5; CDR3 protein: CASSPFPGQGGQPQHF; CDR3 DNA: TGTGCCAGCTCACCATTCCCGGGGCAGGGTGGTCAGCCCCAGCATTTT
V gene: TRBV7-2; clone size: few; D gene: -; J gene: TRBJ2-3; CDR3 protein: CASSPVGGLTDTQYF; CDR3 DNA: TGTGCCAGCAGCCCAGTCGGTGGGTTGACAGATACGCAGTATTTT
V gene: TRBV15; clone size: few; D gene: -; J gene: TRBJ2-3; CDR3 protein: CATSRSTGLDTQYF; CDR3 DNA: TGTGCCACCAGCAGATCCACAGGGTTAGATACGCAGTATTTT
V gene: TRBV3-1; clone size: many; D gene: -; J gene: TRBJ1-2; CDR3 protein: CASSQESRSYGYTF; CDR3 DNA: TGTGCCAGCAGCCAAGAGTCCCGGAGCTATGGCTACACCTTC
V gene: TRBV5-1; clone size: -; D gene: -; J gene: TRBJ2-5; CDR3 protein: CASGIMGQETQYF; CDR3 DNA: TGCGCCAGCGGCATCATGGGGCAAGAGACCCAGTACTTC
V gene: TRBV15; clone size: -; D gene: -; J gene: TRBJ2-3; CDR3 protein: CATSRATAKVTDTQYF; CDR3 DNA: TGTGCCACCAGCAGAGCGACAGCGAAGGTCACAGATACGCAGTATTTT
V gene: TRBV12-5; clone size: -; D gene: -; J gene: TRBJ1-2; CDR3 protein: CASGLSRGWGYTF; CDR3 DNA: TGTGCTAGTGGTTTGAGCAGGGGATGGGGCTACACCTTC
V gene: TRBV6-5; clone size: -; D gene: TRBD1; J gene: TRBJ1-4; CDR3 protein: CASRGQGASNEKLFF; CDR3 DNA: TGTGCCAGCAGGGGACAGGGTGCCTCTAATGAAAAACTGTTTTTT
V gene: TRBV28; clone size: -; D gene: -; J gene: TRBJ2-7; CDR3 protein: CASREGFSSYEQYF; CDR3 DNA: TGTGCCAGCAGAGAGGGTTTCTCCTCCTACGAGCAGTACTTC
V gene: TRBV6-5; clone size: -; D gene: -; J gene: TRBJ1-1; CDR3 protein: CASSYYGVLMNTEAFF; CDR3 DNA: TGTGCCAGCAGTTACTACGGGGTGCTCATGAACACTGAAGCTTTCTTT
V gene: TRBV29-1; clone size: many; D gene: TRBD1; J gene: TRBJ1-5; CDR3 protein: CSTWDRDQPQHF; CDR3 DNA: TGCAGCACCTGGGACAGAGATCAGCCCCAGCATTTT
V gene: TRBV20-1; clone size: -; D gene: -; J gene: TRBJ2-5; CDR3 protein: CSASSQGYQTQYF; CDR3 DNA: TGCAGTGCTAGTTCACAGGGTTACCAGACCCAGTACTTC
V gene: TRBV6-2/TRBV6-3; clone size: few; D gene: -; J gene: TRBJ1-5; CDR3 protein: CASSRGRNNQPQHF; CDR3 DNA: TGTGCCAGCAGCAGAGGGAGGAACAATCAGCCCCAGCATTTT
V gene: TRBV28; clone size: -; D gene: -; J gene: TRBJ2-7; CDR3 protein: CASSSRAFGETDYEQYF; CDR3 DNA: TGTGCCAGCAGTAGTAGGGCGTTCGGGGAAACTGACTACGAGCAGTACTTC
V gene: TRBV4-2; clone size: -; D gene: TRBD1; J gene: TRBJ2-3; CDR3 protein: CASSQDTGTGGGLDTQYF; CDR3 DNA: TGTGCCAGCAGCCAAGATACTGGGACAGGGGGTGGTTTAGATACGCAGTATTTT
V gene: TRBV12-3/TRBV12-4; clone size: -; D gene: -; J gene: TRBJ1-1; CDR3 protein: CASSPGGGRTEAFF; CDR3 DNA: TGTGCCAGCAGCCCGGGGGGCGGAAGGACTGAAGCTTTCTTT
V gene: TRBV29-1; clone size: -; D gene: TRBD1; J gene: TRBJ1-2; CDR3 protein: CSVSQGGGYTF; CDR3 DNA: TGCAGCGTTTCGCAGGGGGGCGGCTACACCTTC
V gene: TRBV10-3; clone size: few; D gene: TRBD1; J gene: TRBJ1-1; CDR3 protein: CAISVGTGSLNTEAFF; CDR3 DNA: TGTGCCATCAGTGTCGGGACAGGGTCGTTGAACACTGAAGCTTTCTTT
V gene: TRBV27; clone size: few; D gene: TRBD1; J gene: TRBJ1-5; CDR3 protein: CASSDGTGGQPQHF; CDR3 DNA: TGTGCCAGCAGTGACGGGACAGGGGGGCAGCCCCAGCATTTT
V gene: TRBV4-3; clone size: few; D gene: -; J gene: TRBJ2-2; CDR3 protein: CASSQGEGAGNTGELFF; CDR3 DNA: TGCGCCAGCAGCCAGGGGGAAGGGGCCGGGAACACCGGGGAGCTGTTTTTT
V gene: TRBV3-1; clone size: -; D gene: -; J gene: TRBJ1-1; CDR3 protein: CASSQLGTEVGEAFF; CDR3 DNA: TGTGCCAGCAGCCAATTGGGAACAGAGGTTGGTGAAGCTTTCTTT
V gene: TRBV2; clone size: many; D gene: -; J gene: TRBJ2-7; CDR3 protein: CASSVQGYEQYF; CDR3 DNA: TGTGCCAGCAGTGTCCAGGGTTACGAGCAGTACTTC
V gene: TRBV9; clone size: few; D gene: -; J gene: TRBJ2-7; CDR3 protein: CASSVGMRAAPQPSYEQYF; CDR3 DNA: TGTGCCAGCAGCGTAGGTATGCGGGCAGCTCCGCAGCCTTCCTACGAGCAGTACTTC
V gene: TRBV25-1; clone size: many; D gene: -; J gene: TRBJ2-5; CDR3 protein: CASSLPGYQETQYF; CDR3 DNA: TGTGCCAGCAGTTTACCAGGCTACCAAGAGACCCAGTACTTC
V gene: TRBV4-2; clone size: few; D gene: -; J gene: TRBJ2-7; CDR3 protein: CASSQDQTGYEQYF; CDR3 DNA: TGTGCCAGCAGCCAAGACCAGACAGGTTACGAGCAGTACTTC
V gene: TRBV2; clone size: many; D gene: -; J gene: TRBJ2-1; CDR3 protein: CASSVEGSGEQFF; CDR3 DNA: TGTGCCAGCAGTGTGGAGGGGTCGGGTGAGCAGTTCTTC
V gene: TRBV7-3; clone size: -; D gene: TRBD1; J gene: TRBJ1-1; CDR3 protein: CASSLDRGLSSFF; CDR3 DNA: TGTGCCAGCAGCTTGGACAGGGGGCTGTCATCTTTCTTT
V gene: TRBV6-2/TRBV6-3; clone size: -; D gene: TRBD2; J gene: TRBJ2-1; CDR3 protein: CASSAGLDYNEQFF; CDR3 DNA: TGTGCCAGCAGTGCGGGACTAGACTACAATGAGCAGTTCTTC
V gene: TRBV5-5; clone size: many; D gene: -; J gene: TRBJ1-5; CDR3 protein: CASSLGPRISNQPQHF; CDR3 DNA: TGTGCCAGCAGCTTGGGTCCACGCATAAGCAATCAGCCCCAGCATTTT
V gene: TRBV2; clone size: few; D gene: TRBD2; J gene: TRBJ2-5; CDR3 protein: CASRASGGAQYF; CDR3 DNA: TGTGCCAGCAGGGCAAGCGGGGGGGCCCAGTACTTC
V gene: TRBV7-6; clone size: -; D gene: TRBD2; J gene: TRBJ2-1; CDR3 protein: CASSIMAGGAVNEQFF; CDR3 DNA: TGTGCCAGCAGCATTATGGCCGGGGGGGCTGTCAATGAGCAGTTCTTC
V gene: TRBV18; clone size: -; D gene: -; J gene: TRBJ1-6; CDR3 protein: CASRTQGNSPLHF; CDR3 DNA: TGTGCCAGCCGAACCCAGGGCAATTCACCCCTCCACTTT
V gene: TRBV6-5; clone size: many; D gene: TRBD2; J gene: TRBJ2-5; CDR3 protein: CASSYGLAGGYYQETQYF; CDR3 DNA: TGTGCCAGCAGTTACGGGCTAGCGGGGGGCTACTACCAAGAGACCCAGTACTTC
V gene: TRBV10-3; clone size: -; D gene: TRBD1; J gene: TRBJ1-1; CDR3 protein: CAISESPTGALNTEAFF; CDR3 DNA: TGTGCCATCAGTGAGTCACCCACAGGGGCACTGAACACTGAAGCTTTCTTT
V gene: TRBV7-2; clone size: -; D gene: TRBD2; J gene: TRBJ2-1; CDR3 protein: CASSPRTSGFTYNEQFF; CDR3 DNA: TGTGCCAGCAGCCCCCGGACTAGCGGGTTTACCTACAATGAGCAGTTCTTC
V gene: TRBV28; clone size: many; D gene: -; J gene: TRBJ1-5; CDR3 protein: CASRRRVSLINQPQHF; CDR3 DNA: TGTGCCAGCAGAAGGAGGGTGTCCCTAATTAATCAGCCCCAGCATTTT
V gene: TRBV29-1; clone size: -; D gene: -; J gene: TRBJ2-7; CDR3 protein: CSADAGPSYEQYF; CDR3 DNA: TGCAGCGCAGACGCCGGACCCTCCTACGAGCAGTACTTC
V gene: TRBV7-2; clone size: -; D gene: -; J gene: TRBJ1-1; CDR3 protein: CASSLIWRGFEAFF; CDR3 DNA: TGTGCCAGCAGCTTAATCTGGCGGGGATTTGAAGCTTTCTTT
V gene: TRBV4-2; clone size: many; D gene: -; J gene: TRBJ1-2; CDR3 protein: CASSQWGVGYTF; CDR3 DNA: TGTGCCAGCAGCCAGTGGGGAGTAGGCTACACCTTC
V gene: TRBV29-1; clone size: many; D gene: TRBD1; J gene: TRBJ2-7; CDR3 protein: CSVPGDRGYEQYF; CDR3 DNA: TGCAGCGTTCCCGGGGACAGGGGATACGAGCAGTACTTC